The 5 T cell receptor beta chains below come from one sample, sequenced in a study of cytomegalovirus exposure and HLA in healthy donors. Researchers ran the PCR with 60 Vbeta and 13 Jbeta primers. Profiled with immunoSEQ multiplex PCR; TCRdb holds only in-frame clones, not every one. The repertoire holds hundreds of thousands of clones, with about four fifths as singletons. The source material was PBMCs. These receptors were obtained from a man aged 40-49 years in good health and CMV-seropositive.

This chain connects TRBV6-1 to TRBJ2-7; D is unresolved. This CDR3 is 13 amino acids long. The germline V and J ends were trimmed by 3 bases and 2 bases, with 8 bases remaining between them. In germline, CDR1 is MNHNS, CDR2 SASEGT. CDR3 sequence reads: CASSDALPYEQYF. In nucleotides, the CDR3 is TGTGCCAGCAGTGATGCGCTCCCCTACGAGCAGTACTTC.

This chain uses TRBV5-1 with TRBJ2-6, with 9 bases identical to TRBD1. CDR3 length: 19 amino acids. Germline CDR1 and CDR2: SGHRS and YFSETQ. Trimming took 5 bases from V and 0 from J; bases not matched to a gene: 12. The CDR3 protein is CASSLNPGQGYSGANVLTF. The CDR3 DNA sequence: TGCGCCAGCAGTCTTAACCCGGGACAGGGTTACTCTGGGGCCAACGTCCTGACTTTC. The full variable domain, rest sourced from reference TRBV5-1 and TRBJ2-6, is KAGVTQTPRYLIKTRGQQVTLSCSPISGHRSVSWYQQTPGQGLQFLFEYFSETQRNKGNFPGRFSGRQFSNSRSEMNVSTLELGDSALYLCASSLNPGQGYSGANVLTFGAGSRLTVL.

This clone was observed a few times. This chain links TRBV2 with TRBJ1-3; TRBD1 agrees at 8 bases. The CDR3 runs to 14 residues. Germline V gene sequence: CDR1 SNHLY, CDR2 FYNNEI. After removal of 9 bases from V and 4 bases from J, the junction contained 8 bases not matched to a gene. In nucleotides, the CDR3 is TGTGCCAGATGGTCCCGGGACAGGGGAAACACCATATATTTT. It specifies CARWSRDRGNTIYF.

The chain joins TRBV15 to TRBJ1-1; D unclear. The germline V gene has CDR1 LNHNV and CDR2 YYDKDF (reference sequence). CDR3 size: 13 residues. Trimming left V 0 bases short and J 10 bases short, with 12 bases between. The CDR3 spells CATSRDRGRLAFF. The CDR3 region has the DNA TGTGCCACCAGCAGAGATAGAGGCCGACTAGCTTTCTTT. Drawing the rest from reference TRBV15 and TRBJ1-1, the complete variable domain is DAMVIQNPRYQVTQFGKPVTLSCSQTLNHNVMYWYQQKSSQAPKLLFHYYDKDFNNEADTPDNFQSRRPNTSFCFLDIRSPGLGDTAMYLCATSRDRGRLAFFGQGTRLTVV.

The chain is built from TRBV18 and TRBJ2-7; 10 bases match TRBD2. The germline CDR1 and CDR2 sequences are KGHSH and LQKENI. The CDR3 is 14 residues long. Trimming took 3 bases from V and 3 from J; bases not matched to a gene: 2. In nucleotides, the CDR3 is TGTGCCAGCTCACCCGGGACTAGCGACTACGAGCAGTACTTC. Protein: CASSPGTSDYEQYF.